The subject of this entry is one T cell receptor beta chain. Its specificity is not known. Blood genomic DNA input for TRB amplification was 250-500 ng. Germline V gene lookup returns CDR1 MNHNY and CDR2 SVGAGI (reference sequence). Trimming pared 10 bases from V and 1 base from J, leaving 14 bases between. The CDR3 has 13 residues. BIOMED2 TRB-A/B primer pools were used in multiplex TRB PCR. TCRdb processed the multiplex PCR reads anew with MiXCR; each CDR3 protein has one entry. The sample carries about 22,000 distinct CDR3 sequences, roughly 29% recorded once. The sample belongs to a study of T and B cells in COVID-19 patients. Study background: Active-infection patients were older, median roughly 62 years, than recovered patients, median about 34 years. Critical illness requiring mechanical ventilation or extracorporeal membrane oxygenation affected 12 of 20 active-infection patients. Study-level results: In COVID-19 patients, T cell receptor beta variable and joining gene use was reportedly strongly skewed. Active COVID-19 showed highly clonal TRB repertoires; recovery showed diversity and richness above healthy donors.

The chain recombines TRBV6-6 with TRBJ2-7; a possible D gene is TRBD1 (6 bases). Sample: blood. The source of this sequence is a human donor who had recovered from COVID-19. CDR3: CATTTTGSYEQYF. The CDR3 region has the DNA TGTGCCACCACCACGACAGGATCCTACGAGCAGTACTTC.